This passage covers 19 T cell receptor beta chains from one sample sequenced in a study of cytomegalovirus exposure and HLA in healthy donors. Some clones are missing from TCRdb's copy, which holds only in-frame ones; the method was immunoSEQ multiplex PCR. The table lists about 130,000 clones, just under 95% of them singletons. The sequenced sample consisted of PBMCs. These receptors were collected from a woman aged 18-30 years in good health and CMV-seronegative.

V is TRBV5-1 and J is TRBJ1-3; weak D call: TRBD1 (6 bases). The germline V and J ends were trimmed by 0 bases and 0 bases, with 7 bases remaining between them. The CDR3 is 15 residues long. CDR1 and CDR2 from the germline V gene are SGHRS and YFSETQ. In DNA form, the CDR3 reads TGCGCCAGCAGCTTGGAGGGGGACTCTGGAAACACCATATATTTT. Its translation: CASSLEGDSGNTIYF.

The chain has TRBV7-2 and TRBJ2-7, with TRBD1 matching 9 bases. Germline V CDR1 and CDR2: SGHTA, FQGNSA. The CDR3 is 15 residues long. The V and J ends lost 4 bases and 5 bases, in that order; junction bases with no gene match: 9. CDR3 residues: CASSSGRDRANEQYF. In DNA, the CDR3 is TGTGCCAGCAGCTCGGGGCGGGACAGGGCAAACGAGCAGTACTTC.

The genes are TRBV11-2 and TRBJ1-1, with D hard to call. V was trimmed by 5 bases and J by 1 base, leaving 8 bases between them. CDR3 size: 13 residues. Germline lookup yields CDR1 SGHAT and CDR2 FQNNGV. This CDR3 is CASSPRQNTEAFF. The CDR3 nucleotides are TGTGCCAGCAGCCCACGACAGAACACTGAAGCTTTCTTT.

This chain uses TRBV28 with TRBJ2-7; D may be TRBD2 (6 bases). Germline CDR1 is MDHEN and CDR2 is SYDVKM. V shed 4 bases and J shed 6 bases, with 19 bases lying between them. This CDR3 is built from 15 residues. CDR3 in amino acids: CASSSAGTQPGEQYF. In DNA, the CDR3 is TGTGCCAGCAGTTCGGCCGGGACTCAGCCGGGCGAGCAGTACTTC.

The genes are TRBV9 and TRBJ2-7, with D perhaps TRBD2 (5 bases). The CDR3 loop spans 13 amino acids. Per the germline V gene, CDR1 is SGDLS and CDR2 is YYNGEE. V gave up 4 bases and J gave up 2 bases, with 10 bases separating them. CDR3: CASSPSGTYEQYF. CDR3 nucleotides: TGTGCCAGCAGCCCAAGCGGAACCTACGAGCAGTACTTC.

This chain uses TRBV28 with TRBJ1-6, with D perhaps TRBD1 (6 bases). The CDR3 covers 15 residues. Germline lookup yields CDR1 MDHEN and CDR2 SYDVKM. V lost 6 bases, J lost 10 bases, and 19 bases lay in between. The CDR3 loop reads CASRELTGFSSPLHF. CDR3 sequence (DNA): TGTGCCAGCAGGGAACTAACAGGGTTTAGCTCACCCCTCCACTTT.

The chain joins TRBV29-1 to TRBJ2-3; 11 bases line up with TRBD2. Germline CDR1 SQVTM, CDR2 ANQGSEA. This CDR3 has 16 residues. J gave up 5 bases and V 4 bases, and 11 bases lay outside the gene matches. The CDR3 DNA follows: TGCAGCGTTGCGGCCGACTCCGGGACTAGCGGAGATACGCAGTATTTT. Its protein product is CSVAADSGTSGDTQYF.

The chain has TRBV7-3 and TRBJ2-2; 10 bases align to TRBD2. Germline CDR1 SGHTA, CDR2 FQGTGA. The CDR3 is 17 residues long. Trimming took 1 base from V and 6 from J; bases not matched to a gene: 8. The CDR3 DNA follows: TGTGCCAGCAGCTTAAGTTCTAGCGGGAGTCTGTCCGGGGAGCTGTTTTTT. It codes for CASSLSSSGSLSGELFF.

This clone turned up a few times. The CDR3 bases are TGTGCCAGTTATCGGGACAGAAGCCTTTACGAGCAGTACTTC. As protein: CASYRDRSLYEQYF. The chain links TRBV2 to TRBJ2-7, with 7 bases that match TRBD1. J lost 4 bases, V lost 9 bases, and 12 bases had no gene match. Germline CDR1 SNHLY, CDR2 FYNNEI. The CDR3 consists of 14 residues.

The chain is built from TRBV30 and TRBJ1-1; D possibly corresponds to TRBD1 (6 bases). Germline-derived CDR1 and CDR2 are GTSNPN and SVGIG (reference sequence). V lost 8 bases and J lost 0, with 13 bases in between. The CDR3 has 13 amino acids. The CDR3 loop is CAMSRGMNTEAFF. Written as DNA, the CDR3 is TGTGCCATGTCAAGGGGGATGAACACTGAAGCTTTCTTT.

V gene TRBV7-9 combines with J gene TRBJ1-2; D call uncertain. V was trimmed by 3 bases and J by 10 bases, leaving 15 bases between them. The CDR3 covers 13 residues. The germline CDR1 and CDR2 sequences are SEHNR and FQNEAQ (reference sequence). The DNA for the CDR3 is TGTGCCAGCAGCTTTGATGAGGGCGCTGTCTACACCTTC. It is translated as CASSFDEGAVYTF. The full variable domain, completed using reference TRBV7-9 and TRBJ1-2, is DTGVSQNPRHKITKRGQNVTFRCDPISEHNRLYWYRQTLGQGPEFLTYFQNEAQLEKSRLLSDRFSAERPKGSFSTLEIQRTEQGDSAMYLCASSFDEGAVYTFGSGTRLTVV.

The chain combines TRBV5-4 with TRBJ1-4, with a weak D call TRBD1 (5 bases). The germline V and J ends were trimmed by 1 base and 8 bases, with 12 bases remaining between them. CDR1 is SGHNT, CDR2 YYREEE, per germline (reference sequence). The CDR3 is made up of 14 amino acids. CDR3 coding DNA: TGTGCCAGCAGCTTGTGGGGCGCCTGGGAAAAACTGTTTTTT. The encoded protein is CASSLWGAWEKLFF. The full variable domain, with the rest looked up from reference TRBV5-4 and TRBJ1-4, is ETGVTQSPTHLIKTRGQQVTLRCSSQSGHNTVSWYQQALGQGPQFIFQYYREEENGRGNFPPRFSGLQFPNYSSELNVNALELDDSALYLCASSLWGAWEKLFFGSGTQLSVL.

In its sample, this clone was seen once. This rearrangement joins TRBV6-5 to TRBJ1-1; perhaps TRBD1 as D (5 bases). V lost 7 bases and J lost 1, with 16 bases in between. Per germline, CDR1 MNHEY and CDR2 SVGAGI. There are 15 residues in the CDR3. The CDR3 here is CASTTSGAGNTEAFF. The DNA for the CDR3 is TGTGCCAGCACAACCAGCGGGGCGGGGAACACTGAAGCTTTCTTT.

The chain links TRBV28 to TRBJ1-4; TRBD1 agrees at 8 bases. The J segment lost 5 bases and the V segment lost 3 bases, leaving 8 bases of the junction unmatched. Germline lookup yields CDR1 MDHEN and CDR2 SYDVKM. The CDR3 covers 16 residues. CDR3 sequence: CASSLRQGIRNEKLFF. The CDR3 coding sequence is TGTGCCAGCAGTTTGCGACAGGGGATTAGGAATGAAAAACTGTTTTTT.

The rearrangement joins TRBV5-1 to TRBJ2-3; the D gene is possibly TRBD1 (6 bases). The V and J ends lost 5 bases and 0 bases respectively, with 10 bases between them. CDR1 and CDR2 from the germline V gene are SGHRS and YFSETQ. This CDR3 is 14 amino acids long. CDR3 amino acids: CASRIGQSTDTQYF. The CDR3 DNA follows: TGCGCCAGCAGAATTGGACAGAGCACAGATACGCAGTATTTT.

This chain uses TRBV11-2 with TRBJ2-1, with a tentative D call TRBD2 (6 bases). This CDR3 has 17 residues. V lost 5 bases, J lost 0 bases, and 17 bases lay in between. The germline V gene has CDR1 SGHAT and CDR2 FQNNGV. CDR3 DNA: TGTGCCAGCAGCCACCTCCACCTCGGGAGCTCCTACAATGAGCAGTTCTTC. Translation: CASSHLHLGSSYNEQFF. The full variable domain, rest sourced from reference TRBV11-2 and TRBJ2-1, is EAGVAQSPRYKIIEKRQSVAFWCNPISGHATLYWYQQILGQGPKLLIQFQNNGVVDDSQLPKDRFSAERLKGVDSTLKIQPAKLEDSAVYLCASSHLHLGSSYNEQFFGPGTRLTVL.

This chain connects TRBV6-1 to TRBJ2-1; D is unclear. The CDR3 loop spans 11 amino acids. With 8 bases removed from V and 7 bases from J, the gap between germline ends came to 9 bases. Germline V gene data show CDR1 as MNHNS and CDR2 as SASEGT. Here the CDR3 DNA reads TGTGCCAGCGGCCTCCAAAATGAGCAGTTCTTC. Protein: CASGLQNEQFF.

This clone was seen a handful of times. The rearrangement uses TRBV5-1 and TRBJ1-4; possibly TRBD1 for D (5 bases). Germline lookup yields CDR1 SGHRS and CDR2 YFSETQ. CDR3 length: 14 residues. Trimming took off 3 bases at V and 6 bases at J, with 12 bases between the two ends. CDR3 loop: CASSSKGQDEKLFF. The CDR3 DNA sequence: TGCGCCAGCAGCTCCAAGGGGCAAGATGAAAAACTGTTTTTT.

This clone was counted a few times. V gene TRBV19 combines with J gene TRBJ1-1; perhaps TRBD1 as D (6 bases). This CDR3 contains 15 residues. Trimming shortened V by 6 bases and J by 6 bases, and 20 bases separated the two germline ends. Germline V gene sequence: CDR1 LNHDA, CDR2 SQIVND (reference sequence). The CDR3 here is CASRKQGKVGAEAFF. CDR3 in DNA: TGTGCCAGTAGGAAACAGGGTAAAGTTGGTGCTGAAGCTTTCTTT.